The clone carrying this TCR beta chain was counted many times. Antigen: not known. Individual cDNA molecules were tagged with unique molecular identifiers, the study reported. TCRdb re-called the 5' RACE reads through MiXCR, storing one row per CDR3 protein. The data show over 35,000 distinct CDR3 sequences, about 11% seen once. This sample stems from a study of early T cells in non-severe SARS-CoV-2 infection. Across the study: The study sequenced bulk RNA from unsorted whole blood, with chains unpaired.

The V and J ends lost 0 bases and 4 bases respectively, with 12 bases between them. In germline, CDR1 is SNHLY, CDR2 FYNNEI. The CDR3 covers 15 residues. Study-level findings and limits: Sequences matched to VDJdb favored anti-spike CD8 responses, while private and CD4 specificities were missed.

The sample taken for sequencing was whole blood. The rearrangement joins TRBV2 to TRBJ1-2; no reliable D call. This TCR was sampled from an adult who was a healthcare worker with PCR-confirmed SARS-CoV-2 infection or an uninfected control (not recorded which). The CDR3 sequence: CASSEAPVPTYGYTF. The CDR3, as DNA: TGTGCCAGCAGTGAAGCGCCAGTACCGACCTATGGCTACACCTTC.